The next 25 T cell receptor beta chains were all read from a single sample in a study of shared clonotypes between healthy human individuals. Sequencing used immunoSEQ multiplex PCR; TCRdb keeps in-frame clones, though not all of them. The sample consists of roughly 2.4 million clones, 90% to 96% of them appearing once. Sample: naive CD4+ T cells sorted from blood. The subset here: CD45RA+ positively selected. All receptors come from a man younger than 30 in good health.

The CDR3 sequence is CAISRRDRYTDTQYF. CDR3 nucleotide sequence: TGTGCCATCAGCCGCCGGGACAGGTACACAGATACGCAGTATTTT. This rearrangement joins TRBV10-3 to TRBJ2-3; 8 nucleotides align to TRBD1. Germline V lookup: CDR1 ENHRY, CDR2 SYGVKD. CDR3 length equals 15 residues. The ends lost 6 bases at V and 2 bases at J; junction bases unmatched: 7.

The chain couples TRBV19 to TRBJ1-3; maybe TRBD1 (6 bases). Looked up from germline, CDR1 is LNHDA and CDR2 is SQIVND (reference sequence). Trimming took 9 bases from V and 3 from J, leaving 18 bases between them. This CDR3 is 15 amino acids long. Here the CDR3 DNA reads TGTGCCAGCAAAGAGACACTACAGGGTGGAAACACCATATATTTT. Translated: CASKETLQGGNTIYF.

The chain joins TRBV4-1 to TRBJ2-7; TRBD1 matches 9 bases. Per the germline V gene, CDR1 is MGHRA and CDR2 is YSYEKL. The length of the CDR3 is 16 residues. With 3 bases clipped from V and 0 bases from J, the junction kept 6 bases outside the gene matches. CDR3 nucleotide sequence: TGCGCCAGCAGCCACCACTGGACAGGGGACTCCTACGAGCAGTACTTC. Translation gives CASSHHWTGDSYEQYF.

This clone came up once. V usage is TRBV6-5 and J usage is TRBJ2-3, with D tentatively TRBD1 or TRBD2 (6 bases each). V lost 0 bases and J lost 7, with 14 bases in between. Germline assignment: CDR1 MNHEY and CDR2 SVGAGI. CDR3 length: 15 residues. This CDR3 is CASSYSKGGTHTQYF. CDR3 nucleotides: TGTGCCAGCAGTTACTCGAAGGGGGGCACTCATACGCAGTATTTT.

V and J are TRBV11-2 and TRBJ2-3; a weak D match, TRBD1 (6 bases). V shed 2 bases and J shed 1 base, with 13 bases lying between them. Germline V gives CDR1 SGHAT, CDR2 FQNNGV. This CDR3 spans 16 amino acids. The CDR3 region is CASSLNAGVGTDTQYF. As DNA, the CDR3 is TGTGCCAGCAGCTTAAACGCAGGGGTGGGCACAGATACGCAGTATTTT.

The CDR3 is CASSLGGRAQHF. The DNA for the CDR3 is TGCGCCAGCAGCCTCGGGGGGAGGGCCCAGCATTTT. The chain is built from TRBV5-1 and TRBJ1-5; weak D call: TRBD1 (5 bases). The CDR3 length is 12 residues. Trimming left V 4 bases short and J 11 bases short, with 13 bases between. Germline V gene sequence: CDR1 SGHRS, CDR2 YFSETQ. Full variable domain (outside the CDR3, taken from reference TRBV5-1 and TRBJ1-5): KAGVTQTPRYLIKTRGQQVTLSCSPISGHRSVSWYQQTPGQGLQFLFEYFSETQRNKGNFPGRFSGRQFSNSRSEMNVSTLELGDSALYLCASSLGGRAQHFGDGTRLSIL.

V is TRBV6-6 and J is TRBJ2-4; 8 positions agree with TRBD2. This CDR3 is built from 16 residues. The J segment lost 7 bases and the V segment lost 0 bases, leaving 8 bases of the junction unmatched. Germline V gene lookup returns CDR1 MNHNY and CDR2 SVGAGI (reference sequence). In nucleotides, the CDR3 is TGTGCCAGCAGTTACTCGCCGGGAGGGCCGGGGAACATTCAGTACTTC. Translating gives CASSYSPGGPGNIQYF.

The J gene is TRBJ1-5, the V gene TRBV19; maybe TRBD1 (6 bases). The CDR3 spans 16 residues. Germline CDR1 is LNHDA and CDR2 is SQIVND (reference sequence). Trimming cost V 3 bases and J 3 bases, with 15 bases left between them. This CDR3 reads CASSIFGRGPNQPQHF. The CDR3 bases are TGTGCCAGTAGTATTTTTGGCAGGGGCCCCAATCAGCCCCAGCATTTT.

The genes are TRBV11-1 and TRBJ1-6; 8 nucleotides agree with TRBD1. Germline loops: CDR1 SGHAT, CDR2 FQDESV (reference sequence). The CDR3 contains 14 residues. Trimming took 6 bases from V and 10 from J; bases not matched to a gene: 8. The CDR3 loop is CASRPDRARSPLHF. The CDR3 nucleotides read TGTGCCAGCAGGCCGGACAGGGCCAGATCACCCCTCCACTTT. Based on the CDR3 plus reference TRBV11-1 and TRBJ1-6, the full variable domain is EAEVAQSPRYKITEKSQAVAFWCDPISGHATLYWYRQILGQGPELLVQFQDESVVDDSQLPKDRFSAERLKGVDSTLKIQPAELGDSAMYLCASRPDRARSPLHFGNGTRLTVT.

The chain recombines TRBV9 with TRBJ1-2; D gene ambiguous. V shed 0 bases and J shed 0 bases, with 9 bases lying between them. CDR1 is SGDLS and CDR2 is YYNGEE in the germline V gene. CDR3 length: 15 residues. In DNA, the CDR3 is TGTGCCAGCAGCGTAGGGGCAGAGGCTAACTATGGCTACACCTTC. Residues: CASSVGAEANYGYTF.

In regard to this clone: The same CDR3 is also encoded by other DNA sequences in this sample. The rearrangement links TRBV18 to TRBJ1-1; unclear D gene. This CDR3 spans 15 amino acids. From germline, CDR1 is KGHSH and CDR2 LQKENI. V was shortened by 2 bases and J by 0 bases, with 10 bases between the two germline ends. CDR3 residues: CASSPGTGLNTEAFF. The CDR3 DNA sequence: TGTGCCAGCTCACCAGGAACGGGGTTGAACACTGAAGCTTTCTTT.

This clone has just a few counts. The CDR3 region is CASSQVKGETEAFF. Written as DNA, the CDR3 is TGCGCCAGCAGCCAAGTGAAGGGAGAGACTGAAGCTTTCTTT. This sequence joins TRBV4-1 and TRBJ1-1, with D hard to call. V lost 1 base and J 5 bases, leaving 11 bases between the germline ends. This CDR3 region has 14 residues. The germline V gene encodes CDR1 MGHRA and CDR2 YSYEKL.

This clone was picked up one time. The rearrangement links TRBV19 to TRBJ1-3; D is perhaps TRBD1 (6 bases). This CDR3 region has 17 residues. Germline V lookup: CDR1 LNHDA, CDR2 SQIVND (reference sequence). Trimming removed 2 bases at V and 0 bases at J, with 14 bases between. The CDR3 DNA sequence: TGTGCCAGTAGTATATCGGGGACACCCAGCTCTGGAAACACCATATATTTT. Its protein is CASSISGTPSSGNTIYF.

The CDR3 nucleotides are TGTGCCAGCAGTTTACCAGAGGGAGCCGGGGAGCTGTTTTTT. As protein: CASSLPEGAGELFF. The V and J genes are TRBV9 and TRBJ2-2, with D possibly TRBD2 on 5 matching bases. V lost 5 bases and J 6 bases, leaving 14 bases between the germline ends. This CDR3 spans 14 amino acids. Germline V gives CDR1 SGDLS, CDR2 YYNGEE.

The rearrangement uses TRBV7-3 and TRBJ1-1, with a weak D call TRBD1 (6 bases). Trimming took 5 bases from V and 1 from J, leaving 14 bases between them. CDR1 is SGHTA and CDR2 is FQGTGA in the germline V gene. The CDR3 consists of 15 residues. DNA for the CDR3: TGTGCCAGCAGCCCACAAACAGGGACGAACACTGAAGCTTTCTTT. Protein product: CASSPQTGTNTEAFF.

This chain links TRBV6-6 with TRBJ1-1; TRBD1 agrees at 10 bases. Trimming took 8 bases from V and 4 from J; bases not matched to a gene: 4. This CDR3 is built from 13 residues. From germline, CDR1 is MNHNY and CDR2 SVGAGI (reference sequence). CDR3 region: CASGRTGGTEAFF. CDR3 DNA: TGTGCCAGCGGAAGGACAGGGGGCACTGAAGCTTTCTTT.

The gene calls are TRBV9 and TRBJ1-2; 9 bases are a match to TRBD1. J gave up 6 bases and V 3 bases, and 9 bases lay outside the gene matches. The germline V gene encodes CDR1 SGDLS and CDR2 YYNGEE. The CDR3 contains 15 residues. The CDR3 spells CASSAGQGRRNGYTF. For the CDR3, the DNA is TGTGCCAGCAGCGCTGGACAGGGGAGGCGCAATGGCTACACCTTC.

CDR3 coding DNA: TGCGCCAGCAGCCCCTTAACCCGAGACACCGGGGAGCTGTTTTTT. This translates into CASSPLTRDTGELFF. V is TRBV4-1 and J is TRBJ2-2; D ambiguous. Trimming removed 4 bases from V and 3 bases from J, with 12 bases in between. In germline, CDR1 is MGHRA, CDR2 YSYEKL. The CDR3 has 15 residues.

The chain carries TRBV5-4 and TRBJ2-2; 10 bases line up with TRBD2. The CDR3 is 16 residues long. V trimming: 2 bases; J trimming: 8 bases; junction bases outside the gene matches: 9. Germline values: CDR1 SGHNT, CDR2 YYREEE (reference sequence). CDR3 sequence reads: CASSLELAGARGELFF. Here the CDR3 DNA reads TGTGCCAGCAGCTTAGAGCTAGCGGGAGCGAGGGGGGAGCTGTTTTTT.

This chain connects TRBV6-5 to TRBJ1-1; perhaps TRBD1 as D (5 bases). The germline V gene encodes CDR1 MNHEY and CDR2 SVGAGI. Trimming left V 4 bases short and J 2 bases short, with 11 bases between. The length of the CDR3 is 14 residues. The CDR3 bases are TGTGCCAGCAGTTCAGGGATGAGAAACACTGAAGCTTTCTTT. This translates into CASSSGMRNTEAFF.

The chain recombines TRBV6-1 with TRBJ1-2; D ambiguous. The V gene's germline CDR1 is MNHNS and CDR2 SASEGT. The CDR3 totals 11 residues. The V end was cut by 5 bases, the J end by 8 bases, with 9 bases between. The CDR3 DNA is TGTGCCAGCAGTTGGAATGGGGGCTACACCTTC. It specifies CASSWNGGYTF.

The V and J genes are TRBV18 and TRBJ1-1, with a weak D call TRBD1 (6 bases). CDR3 length: 16 residues. CDR1 KGHSH and CDR2 LQKENI come from the germline V gene. V dropped 1 base and J dropped 0 bases, with 12 bases sitting between them. The CDR3 reads CASSPQTGRLNTEAFF. The CDR3 DNA reads TGTGCCAGCTCACCACAAACAGGGAGGCTGAACACTGAAGCTTTCTTT.

The chain joins TRBV10-3 to TRBJ1-2, with D hard to call. Germline lookup yields CDR1 ENHRY and CDR2 SYGVKD. This CDR3 is built from 13 residues. The V end was cut by 0 bases, the J end by 10 bases, with 12 bases between. The chain's CDR3 is CAISESPSDVYTF. CDR3 DNA sequence: TGTGCCATCAGTGAGTCCCCTAGCGACGTCTACACCTTC.

This clone was detected only a few times. CDR3 sequence (DNA): TGTGCCAGCAGTGTGTACAGGGGCAATTCACCCCTCCACTTT. It specifies CASSVYRGNSPLHF. The chain has TRBV6-1 and TRBJ1-6; 7 bases fit TRBD1. In germline, CDR1 is MNHNS, CDR2 SASEGT. The ends lost 4 bases at V and 7 bases at J; junction bases unmatched: 4. The CDR3 totals 14 residues.

The gene calls are TRBV7-2 and TRBJ2-1; D uncertain. This CDR3 has 13 residues. Germline V gene lookup returns CDR1 SGHTA and CDR2 FQGNSA. The CDR3 loop is CAVSIPVYNEQFF. The CDR3 coding sequence is TGTGCAGTCAGTATCCCAGTCTACAATGAGCAGTTCTTC.